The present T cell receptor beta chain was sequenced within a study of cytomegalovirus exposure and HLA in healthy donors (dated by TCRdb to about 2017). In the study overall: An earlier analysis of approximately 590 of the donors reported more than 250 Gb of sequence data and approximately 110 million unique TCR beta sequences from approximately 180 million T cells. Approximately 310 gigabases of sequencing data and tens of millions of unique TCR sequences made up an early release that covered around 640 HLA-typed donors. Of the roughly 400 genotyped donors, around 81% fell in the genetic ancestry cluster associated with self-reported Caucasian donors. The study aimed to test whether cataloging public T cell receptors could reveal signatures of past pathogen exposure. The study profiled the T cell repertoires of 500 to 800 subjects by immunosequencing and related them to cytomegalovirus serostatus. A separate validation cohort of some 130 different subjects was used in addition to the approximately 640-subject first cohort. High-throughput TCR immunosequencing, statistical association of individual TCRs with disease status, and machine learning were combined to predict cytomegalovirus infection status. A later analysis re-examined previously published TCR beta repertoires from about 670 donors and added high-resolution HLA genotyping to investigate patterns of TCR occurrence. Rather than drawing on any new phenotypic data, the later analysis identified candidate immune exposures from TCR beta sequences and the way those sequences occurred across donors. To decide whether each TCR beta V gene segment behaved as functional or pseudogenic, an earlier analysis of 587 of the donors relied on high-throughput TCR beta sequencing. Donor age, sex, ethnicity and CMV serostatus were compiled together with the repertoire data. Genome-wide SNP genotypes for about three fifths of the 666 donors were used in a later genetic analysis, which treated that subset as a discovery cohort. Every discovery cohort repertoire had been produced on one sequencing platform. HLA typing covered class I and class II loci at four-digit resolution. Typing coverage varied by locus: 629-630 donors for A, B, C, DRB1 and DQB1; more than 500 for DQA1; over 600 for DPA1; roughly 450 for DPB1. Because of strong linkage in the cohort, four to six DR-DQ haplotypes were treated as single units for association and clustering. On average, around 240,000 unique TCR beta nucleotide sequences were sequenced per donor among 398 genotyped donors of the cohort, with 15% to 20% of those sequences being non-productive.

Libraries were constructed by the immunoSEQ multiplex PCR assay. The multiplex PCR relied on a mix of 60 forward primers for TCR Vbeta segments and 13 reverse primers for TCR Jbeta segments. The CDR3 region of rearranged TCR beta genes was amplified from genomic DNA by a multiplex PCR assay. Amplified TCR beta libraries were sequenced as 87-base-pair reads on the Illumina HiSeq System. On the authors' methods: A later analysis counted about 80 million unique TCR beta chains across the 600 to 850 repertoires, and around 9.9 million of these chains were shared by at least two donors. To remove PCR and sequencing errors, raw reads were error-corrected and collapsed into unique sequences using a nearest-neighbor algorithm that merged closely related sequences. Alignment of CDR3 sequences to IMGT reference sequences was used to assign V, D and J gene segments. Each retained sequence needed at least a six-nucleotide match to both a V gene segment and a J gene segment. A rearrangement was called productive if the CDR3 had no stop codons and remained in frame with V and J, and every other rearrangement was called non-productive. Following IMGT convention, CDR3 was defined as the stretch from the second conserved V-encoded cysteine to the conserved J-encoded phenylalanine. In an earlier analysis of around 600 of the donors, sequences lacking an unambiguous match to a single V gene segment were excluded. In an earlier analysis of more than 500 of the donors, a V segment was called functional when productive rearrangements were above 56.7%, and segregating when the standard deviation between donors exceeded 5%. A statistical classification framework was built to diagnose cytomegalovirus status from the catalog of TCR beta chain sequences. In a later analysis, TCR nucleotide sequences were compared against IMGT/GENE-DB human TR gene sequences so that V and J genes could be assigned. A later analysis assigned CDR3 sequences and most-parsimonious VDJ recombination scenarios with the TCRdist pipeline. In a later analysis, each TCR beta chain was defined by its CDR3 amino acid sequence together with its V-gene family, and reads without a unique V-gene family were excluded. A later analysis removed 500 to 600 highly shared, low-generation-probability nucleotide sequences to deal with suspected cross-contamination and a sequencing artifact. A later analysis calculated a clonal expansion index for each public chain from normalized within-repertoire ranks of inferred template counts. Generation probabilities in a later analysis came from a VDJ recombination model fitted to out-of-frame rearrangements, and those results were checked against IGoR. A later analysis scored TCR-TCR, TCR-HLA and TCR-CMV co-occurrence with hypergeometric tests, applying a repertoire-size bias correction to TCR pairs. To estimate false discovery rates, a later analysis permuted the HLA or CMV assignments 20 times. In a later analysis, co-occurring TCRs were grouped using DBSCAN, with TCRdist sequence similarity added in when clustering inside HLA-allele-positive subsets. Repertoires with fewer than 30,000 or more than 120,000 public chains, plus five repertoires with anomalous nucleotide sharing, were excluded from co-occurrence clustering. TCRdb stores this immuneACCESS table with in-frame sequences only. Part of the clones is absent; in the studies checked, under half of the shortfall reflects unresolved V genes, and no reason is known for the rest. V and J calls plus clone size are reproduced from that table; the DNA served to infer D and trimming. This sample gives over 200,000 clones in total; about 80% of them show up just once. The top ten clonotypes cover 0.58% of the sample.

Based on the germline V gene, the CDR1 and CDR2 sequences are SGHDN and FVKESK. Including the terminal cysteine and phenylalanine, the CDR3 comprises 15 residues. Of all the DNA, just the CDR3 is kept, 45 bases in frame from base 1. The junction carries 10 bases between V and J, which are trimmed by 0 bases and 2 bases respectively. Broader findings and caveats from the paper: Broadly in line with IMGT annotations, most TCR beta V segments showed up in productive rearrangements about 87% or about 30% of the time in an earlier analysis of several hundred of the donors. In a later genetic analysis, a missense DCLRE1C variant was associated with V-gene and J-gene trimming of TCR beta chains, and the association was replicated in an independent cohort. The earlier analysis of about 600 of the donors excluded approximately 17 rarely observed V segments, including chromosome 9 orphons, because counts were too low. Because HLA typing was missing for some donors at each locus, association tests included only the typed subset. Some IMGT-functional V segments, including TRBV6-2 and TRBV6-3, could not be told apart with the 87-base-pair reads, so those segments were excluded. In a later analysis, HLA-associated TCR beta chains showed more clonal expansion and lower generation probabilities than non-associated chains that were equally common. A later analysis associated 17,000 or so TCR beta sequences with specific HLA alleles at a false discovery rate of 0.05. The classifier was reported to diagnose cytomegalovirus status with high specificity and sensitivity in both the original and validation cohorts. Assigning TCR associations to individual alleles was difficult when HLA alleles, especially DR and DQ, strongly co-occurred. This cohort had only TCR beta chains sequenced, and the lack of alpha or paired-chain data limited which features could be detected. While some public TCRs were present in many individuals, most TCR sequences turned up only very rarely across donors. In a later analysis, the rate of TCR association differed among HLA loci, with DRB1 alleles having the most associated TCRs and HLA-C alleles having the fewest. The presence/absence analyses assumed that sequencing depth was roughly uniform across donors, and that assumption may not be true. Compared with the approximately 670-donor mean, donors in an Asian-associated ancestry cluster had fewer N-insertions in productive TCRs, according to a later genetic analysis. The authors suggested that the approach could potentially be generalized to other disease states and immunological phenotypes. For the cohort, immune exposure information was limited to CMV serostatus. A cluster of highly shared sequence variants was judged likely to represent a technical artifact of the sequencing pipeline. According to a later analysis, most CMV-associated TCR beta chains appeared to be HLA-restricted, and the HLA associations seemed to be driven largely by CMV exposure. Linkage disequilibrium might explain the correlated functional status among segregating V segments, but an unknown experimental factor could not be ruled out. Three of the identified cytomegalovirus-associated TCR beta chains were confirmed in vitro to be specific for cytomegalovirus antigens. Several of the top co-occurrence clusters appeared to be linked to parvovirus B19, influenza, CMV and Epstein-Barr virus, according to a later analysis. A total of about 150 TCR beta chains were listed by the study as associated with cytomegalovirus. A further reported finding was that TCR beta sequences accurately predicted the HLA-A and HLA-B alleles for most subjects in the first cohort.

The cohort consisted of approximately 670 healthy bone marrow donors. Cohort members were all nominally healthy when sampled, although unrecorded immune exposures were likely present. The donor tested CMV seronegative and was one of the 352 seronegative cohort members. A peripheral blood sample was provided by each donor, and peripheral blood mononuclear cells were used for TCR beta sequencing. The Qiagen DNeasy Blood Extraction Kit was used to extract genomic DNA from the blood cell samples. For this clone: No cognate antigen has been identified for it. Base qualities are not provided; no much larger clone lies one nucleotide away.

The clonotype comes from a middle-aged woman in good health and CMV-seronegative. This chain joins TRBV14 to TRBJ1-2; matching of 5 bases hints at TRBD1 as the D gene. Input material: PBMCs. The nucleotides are TGTGCCAGCAGCCAAGATCTGGGGGGGAACTATGGCTACACCTTC. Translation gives CASSQDLGGNYGYTF. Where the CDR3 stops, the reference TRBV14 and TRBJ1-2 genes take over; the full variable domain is EAGVTQFPSHSVIEKGQTVTLRCDPISGHDNLYWYRRVMGKEIKFLLHFVKESKQDESGMPNNRFLAERTGGTYSTLKVQPAELEDSGVYFCASSQDLGGNYGYTFGSGTRLTVV.